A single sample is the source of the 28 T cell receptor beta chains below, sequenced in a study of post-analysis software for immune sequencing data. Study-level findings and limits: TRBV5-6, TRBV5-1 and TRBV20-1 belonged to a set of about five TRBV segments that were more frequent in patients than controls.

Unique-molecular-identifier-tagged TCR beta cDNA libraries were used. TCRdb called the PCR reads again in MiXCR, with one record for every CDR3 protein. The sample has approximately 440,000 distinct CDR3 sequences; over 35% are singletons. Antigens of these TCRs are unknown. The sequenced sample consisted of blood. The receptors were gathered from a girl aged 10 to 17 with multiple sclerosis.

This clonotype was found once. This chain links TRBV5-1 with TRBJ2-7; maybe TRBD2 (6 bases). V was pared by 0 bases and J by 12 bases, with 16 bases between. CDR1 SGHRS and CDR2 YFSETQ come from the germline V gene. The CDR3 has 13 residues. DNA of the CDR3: TGCGCCAGCAGCTTGGATTGGGGAGGAGTCCGGTACTTC. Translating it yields CASSLDWGGVRYF.

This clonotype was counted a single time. Here the CDR3 reads CASSRERGNGYTF. In DNA, the CDR3 is TGTGCCAGTAGTCGCGAGAGGGGGAATGGCTACACCTTC. The chain has TRBV19 and TRBJ1-2; D possibly corresponds to TRBD1 (6 bases). CDR1 and CDR2 from the germline V gene are LNHDA and SQIVND (reference sequence). The germline V and J ends were trimmed by 5 bases and 6 bases, with 13 bases remaining between them. This CDR3 is built from 13 residues. The full variable domain, in which reference TRBV19 and TRBJ1-2 provide the parts outside the CDR3, is DGGITQSPKYLFRKEGQNVTLSCEQNLNHDAMYWYRQDPGQGLRLIYYSQIVNDFQKGDIAEGYSVSREKKESFPLTVTSAQKNPTAFYLCASSRERGNGYTFGSGTRLTVV.

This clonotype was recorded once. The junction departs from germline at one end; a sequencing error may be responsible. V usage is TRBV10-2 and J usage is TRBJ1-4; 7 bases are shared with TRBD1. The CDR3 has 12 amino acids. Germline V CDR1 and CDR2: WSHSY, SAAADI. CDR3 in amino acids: CASRGDSKKLIF. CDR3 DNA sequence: TGCGCCAGCAGGGGGGACAGTAAAAAACTGATTTTT.

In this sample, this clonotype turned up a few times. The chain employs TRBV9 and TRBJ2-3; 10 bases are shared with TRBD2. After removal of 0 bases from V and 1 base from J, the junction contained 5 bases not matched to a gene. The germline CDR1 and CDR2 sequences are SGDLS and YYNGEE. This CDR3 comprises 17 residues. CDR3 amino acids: CASSVGGGTSGTDTQYF. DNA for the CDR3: TGTGCCAGCAGCGTAGGAGGCGGGACTAGCGGCACAGATACGCAGTATTTT.

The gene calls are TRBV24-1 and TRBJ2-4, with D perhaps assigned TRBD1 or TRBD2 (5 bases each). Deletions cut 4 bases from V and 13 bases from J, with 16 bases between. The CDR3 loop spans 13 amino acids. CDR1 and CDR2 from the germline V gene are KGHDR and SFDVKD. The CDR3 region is CATSETGQETQYF. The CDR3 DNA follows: TGTGCCACCAGTGAAACGGGGCAGGAAACCCAGTACTTC.

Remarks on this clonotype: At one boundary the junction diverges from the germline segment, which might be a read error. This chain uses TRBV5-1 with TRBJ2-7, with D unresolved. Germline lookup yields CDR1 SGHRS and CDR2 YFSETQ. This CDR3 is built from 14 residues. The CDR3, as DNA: TGCGCTAGCAGCCTGGACGATCCGCTCTACGAGCAGTACTTC. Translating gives CASSLDDPLYEQYF.

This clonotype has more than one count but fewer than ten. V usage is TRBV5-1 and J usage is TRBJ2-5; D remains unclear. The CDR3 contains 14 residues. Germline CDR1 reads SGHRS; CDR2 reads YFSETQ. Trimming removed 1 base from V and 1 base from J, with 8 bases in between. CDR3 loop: CASSLLGLQETQYF. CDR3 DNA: TGCGCCAGCAGCTTGTTGGGCCTCCAAGAGACCCAGTACTTC.

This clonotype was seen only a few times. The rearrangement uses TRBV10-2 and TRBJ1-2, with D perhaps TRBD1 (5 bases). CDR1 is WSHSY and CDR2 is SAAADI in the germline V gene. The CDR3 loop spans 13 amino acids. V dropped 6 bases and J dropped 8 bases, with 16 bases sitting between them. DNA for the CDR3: TGCGCCAGCAGCCCCGGGAGGGGTAACGGCTACACCTTC. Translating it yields CASSPGRGNGYTF.

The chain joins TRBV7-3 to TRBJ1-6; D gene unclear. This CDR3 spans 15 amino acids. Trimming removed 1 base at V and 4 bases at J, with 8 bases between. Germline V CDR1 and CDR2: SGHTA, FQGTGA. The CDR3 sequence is CASSLKVGYNSPLHF. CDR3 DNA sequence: TGTGCCAGCAGCTTAAAGGTCGGATATAATTCACCCCTCCACTTT.

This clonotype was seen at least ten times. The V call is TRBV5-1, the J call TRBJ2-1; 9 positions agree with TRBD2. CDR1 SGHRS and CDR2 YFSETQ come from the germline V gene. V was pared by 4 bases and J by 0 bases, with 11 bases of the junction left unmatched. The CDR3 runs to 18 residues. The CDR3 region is CASSPGGWTSVSYNEQFF. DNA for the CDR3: TGCGCCAGCAGCCCGGGGGGATGGACTAGCGTCTCCTACAATGAGCAGTTCTTC. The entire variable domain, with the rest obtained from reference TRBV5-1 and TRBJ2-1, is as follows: KAGVTQTPRYLIKTRGQQVTLSCSPISGHRSVSWYQQTPGQGLQFLFEYFSETQRNKGNFPGRFSGRQFSNSRSEMNVSTLELGDSALYLCASSPGGWTSVSYNEQFFGPGTRLTVL.

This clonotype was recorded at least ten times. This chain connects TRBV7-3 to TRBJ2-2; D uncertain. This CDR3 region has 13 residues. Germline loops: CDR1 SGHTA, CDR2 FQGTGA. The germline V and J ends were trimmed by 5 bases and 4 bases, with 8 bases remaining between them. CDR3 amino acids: CASSPDPTGELFF. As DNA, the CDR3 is TGTGCCAGCAGCCCGGACCCCACCGGGGAGCTGTTTTTT.

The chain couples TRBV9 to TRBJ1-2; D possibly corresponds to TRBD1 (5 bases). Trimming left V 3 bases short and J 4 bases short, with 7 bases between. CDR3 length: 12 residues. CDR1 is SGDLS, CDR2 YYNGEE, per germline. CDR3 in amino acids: CASSEGVYGYTF. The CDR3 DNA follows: TGTGCCAGCAGCGAAGGGGTCTATGGCTACACCTTC.

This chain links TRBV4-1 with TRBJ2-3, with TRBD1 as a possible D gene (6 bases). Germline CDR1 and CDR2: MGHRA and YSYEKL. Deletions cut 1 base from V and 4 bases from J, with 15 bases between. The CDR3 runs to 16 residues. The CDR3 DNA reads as TGCGCCAGCAGCCAAGTCGCGTACAGGGATGCAGATACGCAGTATTTT. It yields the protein CASSQVAYRDADTQYF.

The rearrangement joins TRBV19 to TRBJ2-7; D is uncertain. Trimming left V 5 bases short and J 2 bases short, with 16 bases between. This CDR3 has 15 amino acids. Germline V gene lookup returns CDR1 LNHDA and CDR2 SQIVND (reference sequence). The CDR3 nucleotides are TGTGCCAGTAGTCAGTCCCTCCGAGGCGCCTACGAGCAGTACTTC. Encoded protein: CASSQSLRGAYEQYF.

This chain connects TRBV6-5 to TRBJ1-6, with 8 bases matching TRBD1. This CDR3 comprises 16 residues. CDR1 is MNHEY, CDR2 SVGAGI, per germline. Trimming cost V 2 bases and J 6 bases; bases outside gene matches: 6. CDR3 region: CASSYESGGGNSPLHF. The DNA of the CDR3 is TGTGCCAGCAGTTACGAATCAGGGGGCGGTAATTCACCCCTCCACTTT.

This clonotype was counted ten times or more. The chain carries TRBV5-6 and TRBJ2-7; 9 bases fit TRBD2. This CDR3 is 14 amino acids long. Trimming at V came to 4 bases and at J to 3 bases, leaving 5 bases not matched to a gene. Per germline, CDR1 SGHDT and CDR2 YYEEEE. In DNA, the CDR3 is TGTGCCAGCAGCCTTAGCGGGAGAGGCTACGAGCAGTACTTC. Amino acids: CASSLSGRGYEQYF.

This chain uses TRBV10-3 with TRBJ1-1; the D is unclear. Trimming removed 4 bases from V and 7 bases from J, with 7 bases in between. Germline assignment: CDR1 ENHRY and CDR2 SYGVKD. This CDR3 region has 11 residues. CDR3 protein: CAISGLNEAFF. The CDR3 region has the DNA TGTGCCATCAGTGGCCTCAATGAAGCTTTCTTT.

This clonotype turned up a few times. The CDR3 DNA sequence: TGTGCCAGCAGTTACACGGCGGGGTCCTACGAGCAGTACTTC. This gives the protein CASSYTAGSYEQYF. This chain connects TRBV6-2 or TRBV6-3 to TRBJ2-7, with D maybe TRBD2 (6 bases). The CDR3 is 14 amino acids. Trimming stripped 2 bases from V and 1 base from J, with 9 bases between. CDR1 and CDR2 (germline): MNHEY, SVGEGT.

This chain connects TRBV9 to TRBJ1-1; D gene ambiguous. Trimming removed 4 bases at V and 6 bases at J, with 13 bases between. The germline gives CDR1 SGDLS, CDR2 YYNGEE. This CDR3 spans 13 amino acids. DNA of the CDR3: TGTGCCAGCAGCCCCACCGTGGACGCTGAAGCTTTCTTT. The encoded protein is CASSPTVDAEAFF.

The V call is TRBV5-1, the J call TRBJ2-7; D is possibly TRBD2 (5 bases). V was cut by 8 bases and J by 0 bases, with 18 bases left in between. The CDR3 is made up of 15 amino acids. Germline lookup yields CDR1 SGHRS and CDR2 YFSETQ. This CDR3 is CASKLDGASSYEQYF. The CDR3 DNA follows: TGCGCCAGTAAACTAGATGGCGCTAGCTCCTACGAGCAGTACTTC.

The CDR3 nucleotides read TGTGCCAGCAGCTTAGACAGGACAGGGTGGAAGACCCAGTACTTC. Translated, it gives CASSLDRTGWKTQYF. The chain combines TRBV7-6 with TRBJ2-5; TRBD1 aligns across 8 bases. V lost 1 base to trimming and J lost 6 bases; unmatched junction nucleotides: 7. The CDR3 is made up of 15 amino acids. The germline V gene encodes CDR1 SGHVS and CDR2 FNYEAQ.

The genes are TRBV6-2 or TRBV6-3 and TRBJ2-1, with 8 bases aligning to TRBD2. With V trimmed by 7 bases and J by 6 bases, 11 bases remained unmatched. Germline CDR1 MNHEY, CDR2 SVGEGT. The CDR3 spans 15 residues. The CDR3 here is CASIFGRGIGNEQFF. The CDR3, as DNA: TGTGCCAGCATCTTCGGGAGGGGAATCGGCAATGAGCAGTTCTTC.

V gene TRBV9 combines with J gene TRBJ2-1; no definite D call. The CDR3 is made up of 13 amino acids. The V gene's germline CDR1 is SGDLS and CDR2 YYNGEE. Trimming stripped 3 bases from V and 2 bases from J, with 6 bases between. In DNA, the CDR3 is TGTGCCAGCAGCGGGTCCCCCTACAATGAGCAGTTCTTC. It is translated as CASSGSPYNEQFF. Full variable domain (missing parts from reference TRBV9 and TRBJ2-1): DSGVTQTPKHLITATGQRVTLRCSPRSGDLSVYWYQQSLDQGLQFLIQYYNGEERAKGNILERFSAQQFPDLHSELNLSSLELGDSALYFCASSGSPYNEQFFGPGTRLTVL.

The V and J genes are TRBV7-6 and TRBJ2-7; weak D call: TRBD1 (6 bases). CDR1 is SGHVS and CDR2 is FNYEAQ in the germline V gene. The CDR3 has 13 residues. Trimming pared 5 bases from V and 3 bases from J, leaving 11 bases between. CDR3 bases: TGTGCCAGCAGCCTATCGGACAGCTACGAGCAGTACTTC. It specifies CASSLSDSYEQYF.

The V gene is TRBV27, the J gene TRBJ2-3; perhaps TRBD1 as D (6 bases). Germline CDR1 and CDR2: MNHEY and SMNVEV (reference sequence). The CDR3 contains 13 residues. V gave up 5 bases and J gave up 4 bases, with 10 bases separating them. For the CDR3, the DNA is TGTGCCAGCAGTAAAACAGGGTCAGATACGCAGTATTTT. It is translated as CASSKTGSDTQYF.

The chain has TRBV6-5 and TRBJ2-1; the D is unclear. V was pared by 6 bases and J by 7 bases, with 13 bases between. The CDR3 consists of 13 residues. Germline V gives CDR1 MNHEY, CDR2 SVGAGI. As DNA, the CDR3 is TGTGCCAGCAGCTCCCAATATAGAAATGAGCAGTTCTTC. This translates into CASSSQYRNEQFF.

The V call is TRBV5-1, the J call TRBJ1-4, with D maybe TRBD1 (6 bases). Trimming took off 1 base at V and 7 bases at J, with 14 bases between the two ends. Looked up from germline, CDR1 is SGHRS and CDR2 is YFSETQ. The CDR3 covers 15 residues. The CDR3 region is CASSLSSLGGEKLFF. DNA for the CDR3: TGCGCCAGCAGCTTGTCCTCTCTAGGGGGTGAAAAACTGTTTTTT.

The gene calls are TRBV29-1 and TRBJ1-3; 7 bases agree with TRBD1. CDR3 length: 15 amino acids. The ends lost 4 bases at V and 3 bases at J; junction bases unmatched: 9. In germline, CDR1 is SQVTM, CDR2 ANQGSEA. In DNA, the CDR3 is TGCAGCGTTGTTGGGGAACAGGGGTTTGGAAACACCATATATTTT. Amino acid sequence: CSVVGEQGFGNTIYF.